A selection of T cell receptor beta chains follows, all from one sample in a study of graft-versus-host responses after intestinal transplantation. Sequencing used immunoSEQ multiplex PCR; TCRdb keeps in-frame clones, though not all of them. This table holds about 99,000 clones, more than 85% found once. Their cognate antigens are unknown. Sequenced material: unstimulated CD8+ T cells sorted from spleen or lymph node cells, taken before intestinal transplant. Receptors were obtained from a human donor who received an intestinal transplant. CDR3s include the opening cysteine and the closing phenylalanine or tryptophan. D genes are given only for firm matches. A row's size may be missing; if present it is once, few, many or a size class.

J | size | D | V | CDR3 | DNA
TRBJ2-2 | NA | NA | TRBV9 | CASSGDFGGGELFF | TGTGCCAGCAGCGGGGACTTCGGGGGCGGGGAGCTGTTTTTT
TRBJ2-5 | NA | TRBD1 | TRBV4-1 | CASSQEVGTGTETQYF | TGCGCCAGCAGCCAAGAAGTTGGGACAGGGACAGAGACCCAGTACTTC
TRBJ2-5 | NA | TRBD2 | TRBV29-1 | CGGTSGEETQYF | TGCGGCGGGACTAGCGGGGAAGAGACCCAGTACTTC
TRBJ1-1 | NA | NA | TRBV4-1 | CASSQDSNMYTEAFF | TGCGCCAGCAGCCAAGATTCGAACATGTACACTGAAGCTTTCTTT
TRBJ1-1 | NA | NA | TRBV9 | CASSVAGGDTEAFF | TGTGCCAGCAGCGTAGCTGGAGGGGACACTGAAGCTTTCTTT
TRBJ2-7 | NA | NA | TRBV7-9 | CASSAGPRSYEQYF | TGTGCCAGCAGCGCGGGACCGAGGTCCTACGAGCAGTACTTC
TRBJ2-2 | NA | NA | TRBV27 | CASSLQGSRNTGELFF | TGTGCCAGCAGTTTACAGGGTAGTCGGAACACCGGGGAGCTGTTTTTT
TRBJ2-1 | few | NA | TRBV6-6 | CASSSGWANEQFF | TGTGCCAGCAGTTCGGGCTGGGCGAATGAGCAGTTCTTC
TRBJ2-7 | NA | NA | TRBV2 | CASSETAGLYYEQYF | TGTGCCAGCAGTGAAACGGCGGGCCTATACTACGAGCAGTACTTC
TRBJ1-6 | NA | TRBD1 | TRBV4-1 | CASSGTVYSSPLHF | TGCGCCAGCAGCGGGACAGTTTACAGTTCACCCCTCCACTTT
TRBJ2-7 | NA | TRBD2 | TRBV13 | CASSHSGGLAGWDEQYF | TGTGCCAGCAGCCACTCCGGCGGACTAGCGGGGTGGGACGAGCAGTACTTC
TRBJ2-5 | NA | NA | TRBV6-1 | CASSEFGGGAGETQYF | TGTGCCAGCAGTGAATTTGGAGGGGGCGCCGGGGAGACCCAGTACTTC
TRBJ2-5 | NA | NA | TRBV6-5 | CASSSSDVQETQYF | TGTGCCAGCAGTTCAAGTGACGTACAAGAGACCCAGTACTTC
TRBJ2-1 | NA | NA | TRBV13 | CASSLLNDEQFF | TGTGCCAGCAGCTTATTGAATGATGAGCAGTTCTTC
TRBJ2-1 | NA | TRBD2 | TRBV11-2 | CASSPRVAGYNEQFF | TGTGCCAGCAGCCCCAGAGTAGCGGGCTACAATGAGCAGTTCTTC
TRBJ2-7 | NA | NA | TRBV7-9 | CASSLVVSSSYEQYF | TGTGCCAGCAGCTTAGTAGTCAGTAGCTCCTACGAGCAGTACTTC
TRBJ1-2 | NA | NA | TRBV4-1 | CASSQRNDLNYGYTF | TGCGCCAGCAGCCAACGAAATGACCTCAACTATGGCTACACCTTC
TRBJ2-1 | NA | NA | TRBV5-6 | CASSLGGSGDNEQFF | TGTGCCAGCAGCTTAGGGGGTTCGGGGGACAATGAGCAGTTCTTC
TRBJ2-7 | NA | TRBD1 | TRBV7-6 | CASSIGTGGFDEQYF | TGTGCCAGCAGCATCGGGACAGGGGGTTTCGACGAGCAGTACTTC
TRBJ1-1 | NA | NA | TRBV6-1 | CASSDNSNTEAFF | TGTGCCAGCAGTGATAACAGCAACACTGAAGCTTTCTTT
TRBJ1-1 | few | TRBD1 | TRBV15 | CATSREGDRGNEAFF | TGTGCCACCAGCAGGGAGGGGGACAGGGGGAATGAAGCTTTCTTT
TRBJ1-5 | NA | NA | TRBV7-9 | CASSFGGNQPQHF | TGTGCCAGCAGCTTCGGGGGGAATCAGCCCCAGCATTTT
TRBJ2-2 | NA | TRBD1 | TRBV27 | CASSLYSGQGWTGELFF | TGTGCCAGCAGTTTATACTCCGGACAGGGATGGACCGGGGAGCTGTTTTTT
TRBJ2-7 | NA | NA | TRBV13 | CASSLFSRGRGYEQYF | TGTGCCAGCAGCTTGTTTTCGAGAGGGCGGGGCTACGAGCAGTACTTC
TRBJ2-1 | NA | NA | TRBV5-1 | CASSLGGGDEQFF | TGCGCCAGCAGCTTGGGGGGTGGTGATGAGCAGTTCTTC
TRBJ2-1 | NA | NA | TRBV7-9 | CASSPQGYTYNEQFF | TGTGCCAGCAGCCCTCAGGGCTATACCTACAATGAGCAGTTCTTC
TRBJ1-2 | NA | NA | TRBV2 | CASISGSADYGYTF | TGTGCCAGCATTTCAGGCAGCGCTGACTATGGCTACACCTTC
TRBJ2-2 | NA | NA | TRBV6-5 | CASSYTLRTGELFF | TGTGCCAGCAGTTACACCCTTCGGACCGGGGAGCTGTTTTTT
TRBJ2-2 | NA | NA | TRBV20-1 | CSASSSGELFF | TGCAGTGCTAGTTCCTCCGGGGAGCTGTTTTTT
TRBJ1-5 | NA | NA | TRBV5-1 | CASSCYGDTAYQPQHF | TGCGCCAGCAGCTGCTATGGAGACACCGCTTATCAGCCCCAGCATTTT
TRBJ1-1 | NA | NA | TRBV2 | CASCRWLNTEAFF | TGTGCCAGCTGTAGGTGGCTCAACACTGAAGCTTTCTTT
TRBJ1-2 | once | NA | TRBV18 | CASSPPRGVPNYGYTF | TGTGCCAGCTCACCTCCCAGGGGAGTCCCTAACTATGGCTACACCTTC
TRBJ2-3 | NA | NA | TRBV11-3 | CASSLPDSDTQYF | TGTGCCAGCAGCTTGCCGGACTCCGATACGCAGTATTTT
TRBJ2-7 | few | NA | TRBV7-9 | CASSLPGYDYEQYF | TGTGCCAGCTCCCTTCCCGGGTATGACTACGAGCAGTACTTC
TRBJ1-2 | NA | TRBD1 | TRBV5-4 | CASSLEGDRCTF | TGTGCCAGCAGCTTGGAAGGGGACAGATGCACCTTC
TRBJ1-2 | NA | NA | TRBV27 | CASSLSPSVGGVNYGYTF | TGTGCCAGCAGTTTATCCCCCTCGGTCGGCGGGGTTAACTATGGCTACACCTTC
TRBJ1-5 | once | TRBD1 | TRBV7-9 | CASSSADRESNPQHF | TGTGCCAGCAGCTCCGCGGACAGGGAGAGTAATCCCCAGCATTTT
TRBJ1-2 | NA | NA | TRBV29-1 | CSVEKGFPNYGYTF | TGCAGCGTTGAGAAGGGGTTTCCTAACTATGGCTACACCTTC
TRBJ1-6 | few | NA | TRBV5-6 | CASSLVGGRTPLHF | TGTGCCAGCAGCTTGGTTGGAGGGAGAACACCCCTCCACTTT
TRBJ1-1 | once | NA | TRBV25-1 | CASSDGRASPAFF | TGTGCCAGCAGTGATGGCAGGGCCTCTCCAGCTTTCTTT
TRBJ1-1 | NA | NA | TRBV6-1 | CASSEWGRGTEAFF | TGTGCCAGCAGTGAATGGGGAAGGGGCACTGAAGCTTTCTTT
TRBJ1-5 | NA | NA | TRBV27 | CASSLSGLGQPQHF | TGTGCCAGCAGTTTATCTGGTTTAGGTCAGCCCCAGCATTTT
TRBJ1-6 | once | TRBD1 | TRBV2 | CASSVPDRDRGLHF | TGTGCCAGCAGTGTTCCGGACCGGGACAGGGGACTCCACTTT
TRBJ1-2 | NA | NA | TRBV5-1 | CASSSTGTLNSGSGYTF | TGCGCCAGCAGCTCTACCGGGACTTTGAATAGTGGAAGTGGCTACACCTTC
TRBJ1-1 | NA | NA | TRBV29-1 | CSGGGPEAFF | TGCAGCGGCGGGGGGCCCGAGGCTTTCTTT
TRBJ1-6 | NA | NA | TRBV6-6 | CASSYNPTDYNSPLHF | TGTGCCAGCAGTTACAACCCGACAGACTATAATTCACCCCTCCACTTT
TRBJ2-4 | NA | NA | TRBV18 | CASSPLGLLAKNIQYF | TGTGCCAGCTCACCACTGGGGCTATTAGCCAAAAACATTCAGTACTTC
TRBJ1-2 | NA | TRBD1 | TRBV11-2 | CASSSGQGAEDGYTF | TGTGCCAGCAGCTCAGGACAGGGGGCGGAGGATGGCTACACCTTC
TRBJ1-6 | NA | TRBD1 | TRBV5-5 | CASSLERTGDSPLHF | TGTGCCAGCAGCTTGGAAAGGACAGGAGATTCACCCCTCCACTTT
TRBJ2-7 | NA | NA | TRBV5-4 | CASSSLTGTYEQYF | TGTGCCAGCAGTTCCTTGACTGGGACCTACGAGCAGTACTTC
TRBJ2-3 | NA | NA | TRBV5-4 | CASSLRGVGTDTQYF | TGTGCCAGCAGCTTGCGAGGGGTCGGGACAGATACGCAGTATTTT
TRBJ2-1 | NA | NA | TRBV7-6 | CASSLGAGLLYNEQFF | TGTGCCAGCAGCTTAGGCGCAGGCCTCCTATACAATGAGCAGTTCTTC
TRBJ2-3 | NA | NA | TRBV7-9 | CASSPVGSRSTDTQYF | TGTGCCAGCAGCCCAGTGGGGAGCCGGAGCACAGATACGCAGTATTTT
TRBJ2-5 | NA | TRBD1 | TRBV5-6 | CASSYSGTGQETQYF | TGTGCCAGCAGCTATTCCGGGACAGGGCAAGAGACCCAGTACTTC
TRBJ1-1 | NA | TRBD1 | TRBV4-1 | CASSLSPPPGQTEAFF | TGCGCCAGCAGCCTATCCCCGCCACCGGGACAGACTGAAGCTTTCTTT